The rows below give T cell receptor beta chains drawn from one sample of a study of T cells in Graves' hyperthyroidism and ophthalmopathy. TCRdb re-analysed the multiplex PCR reads in MiXCR, keeping a single row per CDR3 protein. Counted here are some 180,000 distinct CDR3 sequences, less than 20% occurring once; the ten biggest clones make up about half. Material for sequencing was blood. The receptors here all came from a woman aged 45-65 years with Graves' hyperthyroidism. Each CDR3 is given with its conserved first and last residue. The D gene is left open where the match is weak.

v_gene	j_gene	d_gene	CDR3aa
TRBV18	TRBJ1-1	.	CASSSILNTEAFF
TRBV25-1	TRBJ1-4	TRBD1	CASSEFMGQGQLFF
TRBV7-3	TRBJ2-2	TRBD2	CASSFGLAGVHTGELFF
TRBV29-1	TRBJ1-1	.	CSVVGQMNTEAFF
TRBV2	TRBJ1-5	.	CASKWGRFNQPQHF
TRBV27	TRBJ1-2	TRBD1	CASSPTGAHYGYTF
TRBV3-1	TRBJ1-2	TRBD1	CASSPSGTGGHGYTF
TRBV7-9	TRBJ2-7	.	CASSFSLRREQYF
TRBV29-1	TRBJ2-2	TRBD2	CSVEFGGSGTSGGTGTGELFF
TRBV7-9	TRBJ2-5	.	CASSTGMKTQYF